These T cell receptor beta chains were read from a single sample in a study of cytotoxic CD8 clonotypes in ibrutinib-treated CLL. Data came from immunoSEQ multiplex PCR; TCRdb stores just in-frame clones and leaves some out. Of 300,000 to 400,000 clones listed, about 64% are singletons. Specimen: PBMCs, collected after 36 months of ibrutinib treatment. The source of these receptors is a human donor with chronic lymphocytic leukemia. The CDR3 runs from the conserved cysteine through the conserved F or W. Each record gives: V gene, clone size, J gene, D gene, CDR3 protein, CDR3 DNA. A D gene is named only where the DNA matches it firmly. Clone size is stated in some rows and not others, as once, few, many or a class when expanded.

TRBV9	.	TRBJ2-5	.	CASSVEGSRLIETQYF	TGTGCCAGCAGCGTAGAGGGGAGTCGGTTAATAGAGACCCAGTACTTC
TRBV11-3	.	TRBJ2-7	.	CASSLTGIGEQYF	TGTGCCAGCAGCTTAACAGGGATTGGCGAGCAGTACTTC
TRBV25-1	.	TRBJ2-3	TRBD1	CASSWTGGTDTQYF	TGTGCCAGCAGTTGGACAGGGGGCACAGATACGCAGTATTTT
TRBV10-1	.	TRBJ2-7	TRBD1	CASVRGQIDYEQYF	TGCGCCAGCGTTAGGGGACAGATAGACTACGAGCAGTACTTC
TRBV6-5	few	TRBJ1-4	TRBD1	CASSYRGATNEKLFF	TGTGCCAGTTCATACAGGGGTGCAACTAATGAAAAACTGTTTTTT
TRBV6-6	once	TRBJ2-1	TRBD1	CASSFGTAPLNEQFF	TGTGCCAGCAGTTTCGGGACAGCACCACTTAATGAGCAGTTCTTC
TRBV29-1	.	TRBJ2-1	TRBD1	CSVETGLRYNEQFF	TGCAGCGTGGAGACAGGGCTCCGCTACAATGAGCAGTTCTTC
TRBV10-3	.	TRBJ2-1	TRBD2	CAITRGTSGNNEQFF	TGTGCCATCACAAGGGGGACTAGCGGAAACAATGAGCAGTTCTTC
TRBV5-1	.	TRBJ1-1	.	CASSPAGGTEAFF	TGCGCCAGCAGCCCCGCGGGTGGGACTGAAGCTTTCTTT
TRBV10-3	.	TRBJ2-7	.	CAISSRPAYEQYF	TGTGCCATCAGTTCACGGCCGGCCTACGAGCAGTACTTC
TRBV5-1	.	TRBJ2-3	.	CASSLDAVDTQYF	TGCGCCAGCAGCCTGGACGCCGTCGATACGCAGTATTTT
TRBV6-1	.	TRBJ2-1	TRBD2	CASKERGTYNEQFF	TGTGCCAGCAAAGAGCGGGGGACCTACAATGAGCAGTTCTTC
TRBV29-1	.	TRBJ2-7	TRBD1	CSVEGDRATGEQYF	TGCAGCGTTGAAGGGGACAGGGCAACGGGGGAGCAGTACTTC
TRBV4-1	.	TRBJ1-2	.	CASSQASGLYGYTF	TGCGCCAGCAGCCAAGCTTCAGGACTCTATGGCTACACCTTC
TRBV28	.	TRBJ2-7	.	CASSWGVYEQYF	TGTGCCTCCTCCTGGGGCGTCTACGAGCAGTACTTC
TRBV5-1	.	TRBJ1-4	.	CASSSDAASEKLFF	TGCGCCAGCAGCTCCGACGCTGCTAGTGAAAAACTGTTTTTT
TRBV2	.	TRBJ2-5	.	CASSARHAGGGETQYF	TGTGCCAGCAGTGCACGACACGCTGGGGGTGGAGAGACCCAGTACTTC
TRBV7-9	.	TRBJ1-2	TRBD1	CASSLGTGVDGYTF	TGTGCCAGCAGCTTAGGAACAGGGGTAGATGGCTACACCTTC
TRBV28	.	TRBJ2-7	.	CASSFNRRGQNYEQYF	TGTGCCAGCAGTTTTAATAGGCGGGGACAGAACTACGAGCAGTACTTC
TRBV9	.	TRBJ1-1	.	CASSVEPGWDTEAFF	TGTGCCAGCAGCGTAGAGCCGGGATGGGACACTGAAGCTTTCTTT